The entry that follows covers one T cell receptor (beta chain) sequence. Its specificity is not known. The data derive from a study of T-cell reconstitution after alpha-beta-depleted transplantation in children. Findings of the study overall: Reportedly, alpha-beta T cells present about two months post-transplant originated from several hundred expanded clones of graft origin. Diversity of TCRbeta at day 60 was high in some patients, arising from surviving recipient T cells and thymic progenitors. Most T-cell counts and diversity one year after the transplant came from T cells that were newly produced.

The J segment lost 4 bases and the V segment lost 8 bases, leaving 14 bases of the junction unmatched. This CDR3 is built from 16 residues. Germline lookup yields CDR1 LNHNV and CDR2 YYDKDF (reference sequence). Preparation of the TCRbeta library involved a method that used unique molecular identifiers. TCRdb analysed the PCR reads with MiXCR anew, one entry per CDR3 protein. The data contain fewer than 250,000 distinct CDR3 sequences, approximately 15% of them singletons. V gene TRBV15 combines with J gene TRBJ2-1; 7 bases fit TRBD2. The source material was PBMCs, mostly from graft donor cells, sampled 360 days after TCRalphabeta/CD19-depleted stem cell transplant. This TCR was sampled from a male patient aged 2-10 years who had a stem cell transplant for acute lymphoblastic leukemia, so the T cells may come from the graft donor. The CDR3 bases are TGTGCCACCTCGTGGGGAGGGACCTGGGGATACAATGAGCAGTTCTTC. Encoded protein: CATSWGGTWGYNEQFF.